The sequence of this T cell receptor beta chain was determined in a study of T cell responses to AZD1222 COVID-19 vaccine. Points from the study as a whole: Sampling that yielded the repertoires occurred only after the peak T cell response. Donors skewed white British and female; clonal diversity was possibly underestimated. In the spike-specific TCR repertoire, nearly half reportedly target unmutated variant regions.

Trimming stripped 4 bases from V and 2 bases from J, with 9 bases between. This CDR3 is built from 14 residues. Germline CDR1 reads LNHDA; CDR2 reads SQIVND (reference sequence). Comment on this clone: Antigen unknown.

Assay used: immunoSEQ multiplex PCR; TCRdb lists only in-frame clones, some missing. The table includes some 150,000 clones, roughly 89% detected once. Material: peripheral blood, obtained 28 days after the second AZD1222 dose. The rearrangement uses TRBV19 and TRBJ2-1; D uncertain. The origin of this receptor is an adult who received the AZD1222 COVID-19 vaccine. CDR3 coding DNA: TGTGCCAGTAGTACTAGGAACCCCTACAATGAGCAGTTCTTC. Translation: CASSTRNPYNEQFF.